Listed below are T cell receptor beta chains from one sample, sequenced in a study of T cell responses to AZD1222 COVID-19 vaccine. Sequenced by immunoSEQ multiplex PCR; TCRdb stores in-frame clones only, minus some. Among about 180,000 clones, 88% were seen once, and the ten largest hold roughly a quarter. The source was peripheral blood, collected 28 days after the second AZD1222 dose. These receptors were collected from an adult who received the AZD1222 COVID-19 vaccine. The CDR3 runs from the conserved cysteine through the conserved F or W.

>TRBV19|TRBJ1-1
CASSINRDTEAFF
>TRBV7-9|TRBJ2-7
CASSSQKSLQGPRPEQYF
>TRBV6-5|TRBJ2-1
CASRLGTSGRDEQFF
>TRBV18|TRBJ1-1
CASSPPVQRNTEAFF
>TRBV19|TRBJ1-1
CASSEYRGGNTEAFF
>TRBV7-2|TRBJ2-5
CASSSDRQETQYF
>TRBV4-3|TRBJ2-7
CASSQDWLAGTYEQYF
>TRBV5-1|TRBJ2-1
CASSLGGIGNEQFF
>TRBV28|TRBJ2-7
CASSPHHRWGFYEQYF
>TRBV5-4|TRBJ1-6
CASSLGTVYNSPLHF
>TRBV5-1|TRBJ2-2
CASSWDSFTGELFF
>TRBV23-1|TRBJ1-2
CASSPPRKTANYGYTF
>TRBV6-5|TRBJ2-1
CASSYTGRGDEQFF
>TRBV19|TRBJ1-5
CASSTQSQGVNQPQHF
>TRBV21-1|TRBJ2-7
CASSKKRKRSSGTTFYEQYF
>TRBV5-1|TRBJ2-2
CASSLDTGELFF
>TRBV7-2|TRBJ2-7
CASSTGRGSYEQYF
>TRBV10-1|TRBJ2-4
CASSEERERNIQYF
>TRBV6-5|TRBJ2-5
CASSRRGARGETQYF
>TRBV9|TRBJ2-2
CASSGYTGELFF
>TRBV5-1|TRBJ1-1
CASSLEGYQGAEAFF
>TRBV27|TRBJ2-7
CASSFSQGHRPYEQYF
>TRBV24-1|TRBJ1-1
CATSQGVTEAFF
>TRBV4-2|TRBJ2-7
CASSQGSWAGEQYF
>TRBV19|TRBJ2-1
CASSIGTSGRSYEQFF
>TRBV27|TRBJ2-2
CASRTTRGYTGELFF
>TRBV9|TRBJ1-1
CASSFRDSIMNTEAFF
>TRBV5-6|TRBJ2-7
CASSFMRRAYEQYF
>TRBV5-5|TRBJ2-7
CASSGDPANEQYF
>TRBV7-3|TRBJ2-1
CASSSGQYNEQFF
>TRBV7-2|TRBJ2-7
CASSLGAEGEQYF
>TRBV5-1|TRBJ2-7
CASSLGDREYEQYF
>TRBV5-6|TRBJ1-2
CASSSREAYGYTF
>TRBV7-9|TRBJ2-5
CASTSPETQYF
>TRBV7-2|TRBJ2-5
CASSLAGAQETQYF
>TRBV5-1|TRBJ2-7
CASSSPQGNTYEQYF
>TRBV28|TRBJ2-4
CASLSGLPQNIQYF
>TRBV7-2|TRBJ2-7
CASSLVSGGFSSYEQYF
>TRBV24-1|TRBJ1-1
CATSDPMNTEAFF
>TRBV7-9|TRBJ1-2
CASSLDDTGQSYGYTF
>TRBV2|TRBJ2-7
CASCDVAGHSYEQYF
>TRBV11-3|TRBJ2-2
CASSTPRPQGTGELFF
>TRBV11-2|TRBJ2-5
CASRVGETQYF
>TRBV29-1|TRBJ2-1
CSVVLGGYEQFF
>TRBV24-1|TRBJ1-2
CATSDGYGYTF
>TRBV4-3|TRBJ2-6
CASSQDLGTGANVLTF
>TRBV6-1|TRBJ2-7
CASSEGAGVSYEQYF
>TRBV7-8|TRBJ2-7
CASSLVALAYEQYF
>TRBV7-2|TRBJ2-1
CASSFFSGATYNEQFF